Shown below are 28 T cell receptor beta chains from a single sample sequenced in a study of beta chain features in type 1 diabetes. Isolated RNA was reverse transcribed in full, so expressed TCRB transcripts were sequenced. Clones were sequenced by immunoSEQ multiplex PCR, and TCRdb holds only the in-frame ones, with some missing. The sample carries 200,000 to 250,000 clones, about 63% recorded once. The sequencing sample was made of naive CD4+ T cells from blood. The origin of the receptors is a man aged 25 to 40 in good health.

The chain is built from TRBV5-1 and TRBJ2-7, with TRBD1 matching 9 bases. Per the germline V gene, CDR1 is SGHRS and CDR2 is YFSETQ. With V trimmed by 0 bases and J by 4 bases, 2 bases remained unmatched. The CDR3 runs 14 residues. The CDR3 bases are TGCGCCAGCAGCTTGGCAGGACAGGGGTACGAGCAGTACTTC. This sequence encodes CASSLAGQGYEQYF.

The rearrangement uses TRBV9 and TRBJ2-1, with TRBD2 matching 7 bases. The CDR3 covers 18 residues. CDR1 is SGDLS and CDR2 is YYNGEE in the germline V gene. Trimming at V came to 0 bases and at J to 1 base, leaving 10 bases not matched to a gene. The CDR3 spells CASSVVNSGPRSYNEQFF. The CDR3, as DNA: TGTGCCAGCAGCGTAGTTAATAGCGGGCCCCGTTCCTACAATGAGCAGTTCTTC.

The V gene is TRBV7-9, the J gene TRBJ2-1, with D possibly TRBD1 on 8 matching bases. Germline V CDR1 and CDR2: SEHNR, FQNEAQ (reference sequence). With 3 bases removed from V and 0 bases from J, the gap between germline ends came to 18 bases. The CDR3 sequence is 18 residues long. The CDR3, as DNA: TGTGCCAGCAGCTTCGGCAGGGGGCGCGGGAGCTCCTACAATGAGCAGTTCTTC. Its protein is CASSFGRGRGSSYNEQFF.

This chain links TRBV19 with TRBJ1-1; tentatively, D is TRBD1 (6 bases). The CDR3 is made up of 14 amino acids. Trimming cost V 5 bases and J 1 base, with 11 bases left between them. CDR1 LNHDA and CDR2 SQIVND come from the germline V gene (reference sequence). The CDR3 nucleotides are TGTGCCAGTAGTTCAGGACAGTGGAACACTGAAGCTTTCTTT. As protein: CASSSGQWNTEAFF.

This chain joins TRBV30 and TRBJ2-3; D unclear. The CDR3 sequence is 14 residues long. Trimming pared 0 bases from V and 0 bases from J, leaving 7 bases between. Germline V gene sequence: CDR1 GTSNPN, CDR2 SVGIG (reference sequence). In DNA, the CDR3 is TGTGCCTGGAGTGTCGGTATTAGCACAGATACGCAGTATTTT. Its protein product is CAWSVGISTDTQYF.

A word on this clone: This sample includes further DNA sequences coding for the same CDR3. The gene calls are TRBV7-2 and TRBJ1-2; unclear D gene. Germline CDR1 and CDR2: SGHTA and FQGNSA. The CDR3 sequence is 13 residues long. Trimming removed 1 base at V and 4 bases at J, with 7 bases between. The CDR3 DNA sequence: TGTGCCAGCAGCTTAGAAGGAGGCTATGGCTACACCTTC. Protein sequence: CASSLEGGYGYTF.

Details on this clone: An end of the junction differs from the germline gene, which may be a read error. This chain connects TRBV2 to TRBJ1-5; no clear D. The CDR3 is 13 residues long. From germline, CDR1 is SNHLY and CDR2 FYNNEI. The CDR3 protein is CASCDNSNQPQHF. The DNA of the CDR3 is TGTGCCAGCTGTGATAATAGCAATCAGCCCCAGCATTTT.

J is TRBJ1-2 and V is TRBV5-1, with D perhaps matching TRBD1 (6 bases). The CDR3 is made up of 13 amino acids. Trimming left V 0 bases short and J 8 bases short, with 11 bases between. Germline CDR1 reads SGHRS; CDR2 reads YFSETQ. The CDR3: CASSLGTVQGYTF. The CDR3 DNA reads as TGCGCCAGCAGCTTGGGGACAGTTCAAGGCTACACCTTC.

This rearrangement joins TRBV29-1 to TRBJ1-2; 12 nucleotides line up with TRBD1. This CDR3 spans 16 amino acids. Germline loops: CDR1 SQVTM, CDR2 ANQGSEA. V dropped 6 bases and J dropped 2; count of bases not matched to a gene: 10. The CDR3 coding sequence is TGCAGCGTCTCGGGACAGGGGGCACCTACCAACTATGGCTACACCTTC. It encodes CSVSGQGAPTNYGYTF.

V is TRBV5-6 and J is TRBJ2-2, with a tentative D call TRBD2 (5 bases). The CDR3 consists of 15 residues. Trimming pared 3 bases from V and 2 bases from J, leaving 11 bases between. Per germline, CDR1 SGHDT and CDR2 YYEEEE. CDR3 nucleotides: TGTGCCAGCAGCTCGACGGGAACCAACACCGGGGAGCTGTTTTTT. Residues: CASSSTGTNTGELFF.

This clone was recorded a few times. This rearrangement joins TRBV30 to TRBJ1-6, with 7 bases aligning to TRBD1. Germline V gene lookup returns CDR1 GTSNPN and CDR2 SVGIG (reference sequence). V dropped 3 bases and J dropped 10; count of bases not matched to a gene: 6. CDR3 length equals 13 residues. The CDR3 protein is CAWRTTGDSPLHF. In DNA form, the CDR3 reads TGTGCCTGGAGAACCACAGGGGACTCACCCCTCCACTTT.

The CDR3 bases are TGTGCCTGGAGTGAAACGGGACTAGCGGGTGTCGGCACCGGGGAGCTGTTTTTT. Translated: CAWSETGLAGVGTGELFF. The chain carries TRBV30 and TRBJ2-2, with TRBD2 identical over 12 bases. CDR3 size: 18 residues. V was clipped by 1 base and J by 4 bases; unmatched bases: 10. Germline-derived CDR1 and CDR2 are GTSNPN and SVGIG (reference sequence).

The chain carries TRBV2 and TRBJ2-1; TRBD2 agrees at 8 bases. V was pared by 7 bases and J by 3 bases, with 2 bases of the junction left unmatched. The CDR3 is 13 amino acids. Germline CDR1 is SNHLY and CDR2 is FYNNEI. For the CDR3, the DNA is TGTGCCAGCATCACTAGCGGCTACAATGAGCAGTTCTTC. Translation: CASITSGYNEQFF.

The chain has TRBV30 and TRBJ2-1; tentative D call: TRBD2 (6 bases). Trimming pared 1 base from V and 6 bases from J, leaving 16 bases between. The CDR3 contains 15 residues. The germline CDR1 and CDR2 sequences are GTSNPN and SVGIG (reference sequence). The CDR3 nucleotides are TGTGCCTGGAGTGAGGACTATTCGTACCCCAATGAGCAGTTCTTC. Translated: CAWSEDYSYPNEQFF.

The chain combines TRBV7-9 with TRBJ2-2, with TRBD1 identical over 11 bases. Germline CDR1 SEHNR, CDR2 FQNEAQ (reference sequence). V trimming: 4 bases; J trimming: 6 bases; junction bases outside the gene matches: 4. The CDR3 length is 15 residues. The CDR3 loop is CASSSGQGASGELFF. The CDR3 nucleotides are TGTGCCAGCAGCTCCGGACAGGGGGCGTCCGGGGAGCTGTTTTTT.

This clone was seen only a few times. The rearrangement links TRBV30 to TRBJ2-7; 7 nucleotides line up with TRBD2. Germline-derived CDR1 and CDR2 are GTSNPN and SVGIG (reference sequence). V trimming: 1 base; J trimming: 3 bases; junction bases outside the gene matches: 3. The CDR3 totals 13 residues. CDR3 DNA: TGTGCCTGGAGTGGCGGGAGCTACTACGAGCAGTACTTC. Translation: CAWSGGSYYEQYF.

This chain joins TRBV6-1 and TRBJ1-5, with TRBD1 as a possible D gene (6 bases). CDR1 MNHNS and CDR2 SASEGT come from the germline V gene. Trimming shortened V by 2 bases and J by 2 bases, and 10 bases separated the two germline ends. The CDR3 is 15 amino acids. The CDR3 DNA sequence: TGTGCCAGCAGTGAATGGGGGCAGGGCAATCAGCCCCAGCATTTT. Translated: CASSEWGQGNQPQHF.

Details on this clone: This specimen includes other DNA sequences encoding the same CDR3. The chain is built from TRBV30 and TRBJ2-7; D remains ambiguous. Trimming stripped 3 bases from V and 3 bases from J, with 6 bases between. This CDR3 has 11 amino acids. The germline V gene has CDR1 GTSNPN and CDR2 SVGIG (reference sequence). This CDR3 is CAWSLSYEQYF. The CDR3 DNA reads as TGTGCCTGGAGCCTCAGCTACGAGCAGTACTTC.

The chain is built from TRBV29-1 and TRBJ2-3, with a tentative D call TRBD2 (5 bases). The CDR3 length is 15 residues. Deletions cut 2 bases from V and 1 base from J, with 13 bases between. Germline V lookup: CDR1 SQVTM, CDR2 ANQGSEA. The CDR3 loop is CSVERLPLGTDTQYF. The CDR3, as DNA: TGCAGCGTTGAAAGACTACCGTTGGGCACAGATACGCAGTATTTT.

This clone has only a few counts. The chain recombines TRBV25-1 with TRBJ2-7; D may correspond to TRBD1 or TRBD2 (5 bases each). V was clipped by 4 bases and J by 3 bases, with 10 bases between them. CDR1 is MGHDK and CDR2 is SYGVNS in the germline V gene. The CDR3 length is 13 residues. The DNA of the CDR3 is TGTGCCAGCAGTGCCAGGGACGGCTACGAGCAGTACTTC. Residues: CASSARDGYEQYF.

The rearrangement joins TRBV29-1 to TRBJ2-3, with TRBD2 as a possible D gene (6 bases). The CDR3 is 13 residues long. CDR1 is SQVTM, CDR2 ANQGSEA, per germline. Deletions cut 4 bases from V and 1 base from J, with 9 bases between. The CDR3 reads CSVVPSGTDTQYF. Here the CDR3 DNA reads TGCAGCGTTGTCCCTAGCGGCACAGATACGCAGTATTTT.

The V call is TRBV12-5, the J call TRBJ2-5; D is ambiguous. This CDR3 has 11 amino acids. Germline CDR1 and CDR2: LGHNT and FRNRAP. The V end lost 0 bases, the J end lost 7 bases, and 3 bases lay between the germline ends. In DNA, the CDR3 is TGTGCTAGTGGTTTGGTAGCGACCCAGTACTTC. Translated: CASGLVATQYF.

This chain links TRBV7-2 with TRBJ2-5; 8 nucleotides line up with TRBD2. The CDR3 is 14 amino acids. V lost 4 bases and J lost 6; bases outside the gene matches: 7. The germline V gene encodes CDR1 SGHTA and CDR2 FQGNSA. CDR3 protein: CASSSSSGGQTQYF. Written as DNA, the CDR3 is TGTGCCAGCAGCTCTTCCTCGGGGGGGCAGACCCAGTACTTC.

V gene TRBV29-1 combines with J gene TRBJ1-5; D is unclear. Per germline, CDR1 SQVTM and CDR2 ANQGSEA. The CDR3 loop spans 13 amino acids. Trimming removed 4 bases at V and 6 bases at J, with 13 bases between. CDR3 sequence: CSVARVVGQPQHF. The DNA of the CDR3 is TGCAGCGTTGCGAGGGTTGTAGGTCAGCCCCAGCATTTT.

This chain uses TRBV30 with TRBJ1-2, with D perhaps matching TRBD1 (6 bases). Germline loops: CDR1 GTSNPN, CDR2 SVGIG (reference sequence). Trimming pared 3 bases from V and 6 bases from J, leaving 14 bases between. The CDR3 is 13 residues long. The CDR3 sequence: CAWSQGLSDGYTF. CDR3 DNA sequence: TGTGCCTGGAGCCAGGGGCTATCCGATGGCTACACCTTC. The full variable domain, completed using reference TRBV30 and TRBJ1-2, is SQTIHQWPATLVQPVGSPLSLECTVEGTSNPNLYWYRQAAGRGLQLLFYSVGIGQISSEVPQNLSASRPQDRQFILSSKKLLLSDSGFYLCAWSQGLSDGYTFGSGTRLTVV.

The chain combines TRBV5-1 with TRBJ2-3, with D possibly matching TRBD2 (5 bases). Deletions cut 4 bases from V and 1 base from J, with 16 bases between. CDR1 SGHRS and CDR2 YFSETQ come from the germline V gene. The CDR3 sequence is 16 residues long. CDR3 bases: TGCGCCAGCAGCCTCAGCCTCGCGGGTGGCACAGATACGCAGTATTTT. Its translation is CASSLSLAGGTDTQYF.

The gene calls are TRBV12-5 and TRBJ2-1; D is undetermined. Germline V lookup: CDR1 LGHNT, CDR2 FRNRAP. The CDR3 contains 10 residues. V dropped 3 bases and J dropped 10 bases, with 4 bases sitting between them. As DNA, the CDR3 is TGTGCTAGTGGTTTATACGAGCAGTTCTTC. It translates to CASGLYEQFF.

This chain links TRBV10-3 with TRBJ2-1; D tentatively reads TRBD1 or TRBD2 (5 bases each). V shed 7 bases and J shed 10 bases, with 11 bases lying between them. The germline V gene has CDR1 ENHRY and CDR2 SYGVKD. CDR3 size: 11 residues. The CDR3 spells CAINTGTEQFF. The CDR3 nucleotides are TGTGCCATCAACACCGGGACGGAGCAGTTCTTC.